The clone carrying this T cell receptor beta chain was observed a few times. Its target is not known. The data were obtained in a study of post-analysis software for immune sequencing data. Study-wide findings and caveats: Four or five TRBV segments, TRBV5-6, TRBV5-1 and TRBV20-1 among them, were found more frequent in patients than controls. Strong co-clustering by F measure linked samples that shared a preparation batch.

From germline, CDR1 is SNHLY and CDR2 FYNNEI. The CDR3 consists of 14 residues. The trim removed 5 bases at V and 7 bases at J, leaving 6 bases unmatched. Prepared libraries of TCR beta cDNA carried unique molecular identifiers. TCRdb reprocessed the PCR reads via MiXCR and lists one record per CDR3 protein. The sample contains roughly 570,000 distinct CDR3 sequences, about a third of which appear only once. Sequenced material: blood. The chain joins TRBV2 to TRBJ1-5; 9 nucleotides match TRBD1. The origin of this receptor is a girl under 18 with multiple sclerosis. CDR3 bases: TGTGCCAGCAGTCCGGGACAGGGCCACCAGCCCCAGCATTTT. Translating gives CASSPGQGHQPQHF.